This TCR beta chain was captured by sequencing in a study of shared clonotypes between healthy human individuals (dated by TCRdb to 2018 to 2021). At the level of the whole study: Three men and a couple of women, aged 18 to 49 years, made up the cohort. For each donor, CD4 naive and CD4 memory were each given three plates, CD8 naive was given two plates, and CD8 memory was given one plate. The study deeply sequenced blood TCR repertoires of 5 or 6 healthy adults to estimate repertoire size and the extent of clonotype sharing between individuals. Different laboratories and diverse techniques were used to prepare libraries and sequence TCR repertoires, to increase sequencing depth and limit assay-specific biases. Each donor's leukapheresis produced roughly between about 0.9 and 9.5 billion PBMCs.

About this clone: Its antigen has not been determined. No much larger clone exists at a distance of one base, and base qualities are not known.

Results and caveats for the whole study, not just this receptor: Rarefaction of sorted-subset datasets indicated incomplete sequencing despite the large sequencing depth. Sampling was limited to blood, and TCR repertoires in tissue likely differ from TCR repertoires in blood. Compared with non-shared clonotypes, the clonotypes found in all four sorted-subset donors had higher generation probabilities. Pairwise subsampling led to the expectation that sequencing depth would affect the degree of clonotype sharing among donors. The small number of donors limited the genetic and exposure-history diversity represented. Estimated clonotype richness was generally larger for naive than for memory subsets. About 5% of naive CD4, 3.5% of naive CD8, 2% to 2.5% of memory CD4, and 0.4% of memory CD8 clonotypes were shared across several donors.

Using the deep immunoSEQ assay, multiplex PCR amplified TCR CDR3 regions from genomic DNA. Extracted genomic DNA from each cell subset was distributed evenly across all wells of several immunoSEQ 96-well plates, and each plate was treated as a replicate. Each replicate PCR for sorted subsets received around 200 ng genomic DNA, equal to tens of thousands of T cell genomes. The purified libraries were quantified using a Qubit 3.0 fluorometer, sized with a Bioanalyzer 2100, and then quantified again using the KAPA Library Quantification kit. Each immunoSEQ 96-well plate was sequenced on its own single-read 150-cycle Illumina NextSeq 550 flow cell. As for the original processing: Because the immunoSEQ output held only junctional sequences and lacked quality scores, the filtering could not match the filtering applied to full-length reads. To assign V/J genes and CDR3, sequences were annotated against IMGT germline references using PyIR, a Python wrapper for IgBLAST v1.9. Reads with weak V/J assignments (E-value above 1e-6), missing CDR3, stop codons, out-of-frame junctions, or ambiguous translated residues were removed. A V3J clonotype was defined by an identical inferred V gene, J gene, and CDR3 amino acid sequence. Percentage overlap between repertoires was computed as shared unique clonotypes divided by the size of the smaller repertoire. RTK rarefaction, the Chao1 estimator, and Recon v2.1 estimates of unobserved clonotypes were used to assess repertoire richness. OLGA was used to compute generation probabilities for all TCRbeta clonotypes that the gDNA method yielded from a few donors. Imported from immuneACCESS, the table was reduced by TCRdb to in-frame sequences with V and J called. These copies leave out some clones; in studies compared against another copy, an unresolved V gene accounts for under half, and the cause of the remainder is not known. V and J calls and clone size are copied from that table; D and trimming were computed from the DNA. The sample table records about 1.1 million clones; about four fifths of these occur just once. The ten largest make up more than 0.45% of the sample.

V drops 3 bases and J drops 0 bases, leaving 13 bases in between. The CDR3 contains 16 residues, cysteine and phenylalanine counted. Just the 48-base CDR3 DNA is kept, in frame starting at base 1. The germline V gene specifies SGDLS as CDR1 and YYNGEE as CDR2. Healthy HIV-negative adults with no recently reported acute infections or vaccinations were included as donors. Every donor was a Caucasian adult residing in Nashville, Tennessee, USA. CD4+ T cells were enriched by magnetic negative selection; naive cells were then positively selected on CD45RA, and the negative fraction formed the memory subset. Blood was obtained by leukapheresis, after which PBMCs were separated by Ficoll-Histopaque density gradient centrifugation and cryopreserved in liquid nitrogen vapor phase. Analytical flow cytometry was used to check the purity and quantity of each magnetically sorted T cell population. Genomic DNA was isolated from every sorted fraction and measured by UV absorbance on a Nanodrop 2000c.

This TCR was recovered from a young man in good health. Some clones in this sample may be carry-over from other donors' samples. The sequence joins TRBV9 to TRBJ2-1; the best D guess is TRBD2, with 6 bases matching. The sample taken for sequencing was memory CD4+ T cells from PBMCs. Read against the paper, the sample's cell subset or site label means: CD45RA-negative fraction. The DNA sequence is as follows: TGTGCCAGCAGCGGTCGGGACTGGAACTCCTACAATGAGCAGTTCTTC. It codes for CASSGRDWNSYNEQFF. Outside the CDR3, residues come from the reference TRBV9 and TRBJ2-1 proteins, so the full variable domain is: DSGVTQTPKHLITATGQRVTLRCSPRSGDLSVYWYQQSLDQGLQFLIQYYNGEERAKGNILERFSAQQFPDLHSELNLSSLELGDSALYFCASSGRDWNSYNEQFFGPGTRLTVL.